These T cell receptor beta chains were read from a single sample in a study of cytomegalovirus exposure and HLA in healthy donors. The data were produced by immunoSEQ multiplex PCR, yet TCRdb's version contains in-frame clones alone and is incomplete. The repertoire consists of 150,000 to 200,000 clones, with roughly 83% occurring once and the leading ten covering 0.25% to 0.3%. Sequencing was performed on PBMCs. These receptors were obtained from a boy between 10 and 17 years old in good health and CMV-seronegative. Each CDR3 is given with its conserved first and last residue. A D gene is named only where the DNA matches it firmly. Rows give clone size only sometimes, using once, few, many, or a class for an expanded clone.

CDR3 protein,CDR3 DNA,V gene,clone size,D gene,CDR3 length,J gene
CASSLPGSANEKLFF,TGTGCCAGCAGTTTACCGGGGTCGGCTAATGAAAAACTGTTTTTT,TRBV28,.,.,15,TRBJ1-4
CASSLGRGISYGYTF,TGCGCCAGCAGCTTGGGGAGAGGAATAAGCTATGGCTACACCTTC,TRBV5-1,.,.,15,TRBJ1-2
CASRGASSWQFF,TGTGCCAGCAGGGGGGCGAGTTCGTGGCAGTTCTTC,TRBV2,.,.,12,TRBJ2-1
CASSEMSAANTDTQYF,TGCGCCAGCAGCGAGATGTCGGCGGCGAACACAGATACGCAGTATTTT,TRBV10-1,.,.,16,TRBJ2-3
CASSARWGGDEQYF,TGTGCCAGCAGCGCCCGGTGGGGGGGCGACGAGCAGTACTTC,TRBV9,.,.,14,TRBJ2-7
CASSPDRGREQYF,TGCGCCAGCAGCCCTGACAGGGGGCGCGAGCAGTACTTC,TRBV4-3,.,TRBD1,13,TRBJ2-7
CASSTGSYEQYF,TGTGCCAGTAGTACAGGTTCCTACGAGCAGTACTTC,TRBV19,.,.,12,TRBJ2-7
CATDGGATEQFF,TGTGCCACGGACGGGGGGGCCACTGAGCAGTTCTTC,TRBV2,once,TRBD2,12,TRBJ2-1
CASSLAARGGEETQYF,TGCGCCAGCAGCTTGGCCGCAAGGGGGGGGGAAGAGACCCAGTACTTC,TRBV5-1,.,.,16,TRBJ2-5
CASSGLDRNTEAFF,TGTGCCAGCAGCGGACTAGACAGGAACACTGAAGCTTTCTTT,TRBV9,.,.,14,TRBJ1-1
CASSYETSGPYNEQFF,TGCGCCAGCAGCTACGAGACTAGCGGCCCCTACAATGAGCAGTTCTTC,TRBV5-1,.,TRBD2,16,TRBJ2-1
CASIRLEGGGTEAFF,TGTGCCAGCATCCGCCTCGAAGGGGGCGGAACTGAAGCTTTCTTT,TRBV2,.,TRBD1,15,TRBJ1-1